Below are 2 T cell receptor beta chains sequenced from a single sample in a study of siplizumab effects on memory and regulatory T cells. Their recognized antigens are unknown. Profiled with immunoSEQ multiplex PCR; TCRdb holds only in-frame clones, not every one. The sample lists 9,500 to 13,000 clones, about 47% occurring once. Cells that made up the mixed lymphocyte reaction were cocultured at 37°C for around six days. Sequenced input: CFSE-low (dividing) CD8+ T cells sorted from an allogeneic mixed lymphocyte reaction. The receptors come from a human donor in good health; the cells came from an allogeneic mixed lymphocyte reaction.

This clone was detected ten times or more. This chain links TRBV9 with TRBJ2-3, with D tentatively TRBD2 (6 bases). The CDR3 has 16 amino acids. From germline, CDR1 is SGDLS and CDR2 YYNGEE. V was clipped by 1 base and J by 1 base, with 13 bases between them. The CDR3 coding sequence is TGTGCCAGCAGCGTATTTGGTGGAGGGGGCACAGATACGCAGTATTTT. Its protein is CASSVFGGGGTDTQYF. The variable domain in full, with the rest retrieved from reference TRBV9 and TRBJ2-3, is DSGVTQTPKHLITATGQRVTLRCSPRSGDLSVYWYQQSLDQGLQFLIQYYNGEERAKGNILERFSAQQFPDLHSELNLSSLELGDSALYFCASSVFGGGGTDTQYFGPGTRLTVL.

The CDR3 is CATGGRGQNTEAFF. CDR3 bases: TGTGCCACCGGAGGGCGTGGACAGAACACTGAAGCTTTCTTT. The chain employs TRBV10-3 and TRBJ1-1; tentative D call: TRBD1 (5 bases). Trimming cost V 10 bases and J 1 base, with 16 bases left between them. The length of the CDR3 is 14 residues. The germline V gene encodes CDR1 ENHRY and CDR2 SYGVKD.